This T cell receptor beta chain stems from a study of T cells in Graves' hyperthyroidism and ophthalmopathy. TCR beta CDR3 regions were amplified from RNA transcripts. The primer set for the first-round RT-PCR of the TCR CDR3 was HTBI. In TCRdb, the multiplex PCR reads were re-called with MiXCR into one record per CDR3 protein. The sample shows 300,000 to 400,000 distinct CDR3 sequences, roughly 21% of them seen only once. The CDR3 is 13 amino acids. Per germline, CDR1 DFQATT and CDR2 SNEGSKA (reference sequence). V lost 3 bases and J lost 8, with 14 bases in between. This clonotype was counted only a few times. The antigen remains undetermined. Notes on the study in general: From stable hyperthyroidism, ophthalmopathy was separated by a 13 V-J model. Blood also carried most thyroid clonotypes expanded above 0.001. Ophthalmopathy was predicted by the model a median of around 5.9 months ahead of onset.

Participants, patients aged 18 to 65, had newly diagnosed hyperthyroidism with a duration under 2 months. V and J are TRBV20-1 and TRBJ2-1, with D tentatively TRBD1 or TRBD2 (5 bases each). The material sequenced was blood. This receptor was obtained from a woman in her 50s with Graves' hyperthyroidism. This CDR3 is CSASGTGPDEQFF. CDR3 coding DNA: TGCAGTGCTAGCGGGACGGGCCCCGATGAGCAGTTCTTC.